This entry concerns a single T cell receptor beta chain. What it binds is not known. Genomic DNA yielded TCR beta CDR3, amplified by two-round multiplex PCR. The authors ran first-round PCR with primers specific to each TRBV and TRBJ gene. TCRdb passed the multiplex PCR reads through MiXCR, listing each CDR3 protein once. The table has 15,000 to 20,000 distinct CDR3 sequences, 40% to 55% seen once. The sample originates from a study of prognosis after radiotherapy for stage I lung cancer. Study-level information: The tumors were adenocarcinoma in over 10 patients (squamous cell carcinoma in 7 or 8). Study-wide results and limits: Differences in TRBV and TRBJ gene usage were reportedly observed between patients with and without metastases. After stereotactic body radiation therapy, patients with later distant metastases showed lower Shannon entropy.

V was clipped by 4 bases and J by 8 bases, with 17 bases between them. Germline CDR1 and CDR2: DFQATT and SNEGSKA (reference sequence). This CDR3 contains 13 residues. V gene TRBV20-1 combines with J gene TRBJ1-2; possible D gene TRBD1, 6 bases. The sample in question was PBMCs, obtained before or after stereotactic body radiation therapy (not recorded which). This clonotype was sampled from a donor aged 50 or older with non-small cell lung cancer. The CDR3 region has the DNA TGCAGTGCTACACAGGGATCGGCGCGAGGCTACACCTTC. Translated, it gives CSATQGSARGYTF.